This TCR beta chain was observed in a study of beta chain features in type 1 diabetes. Whole-study context: Researchers looked at fewer than 110 million sorted cells across all samples.

In total, each donor contributed a single heparinised blood draw that averaged about 110 mL. V was cut by 4 bases and J by 0 bases, with 7 bases left in between. CDR3 length: 15 residues. Looked up from germline, CDR1 is MNHEY and CDR2 is SVGAGI. A note on this clone: Its cognate antigen is unknown.

Study findings and constraints: Any HLA effect on TCRB rearrangement was left unresolved by small sub-analyses. TCRB CDR3s were moderately but significantly shorter in Type 1 diabetes patients in all four CD4+ subsets.

All of the isolated RNA was reverse transcribed, so expressed TCRB transcripts were sequenced. Only in-frame clones appear in the TCRdb table, and some are missing; sequencing was by immunoSEQ multiplex PCR. Of some 660,000 clones in the sample, 11% to 15% were seen once. Source material: naive CD4+ T cells from blood. The TCR was taken from a man between 18 and 29 years old with type 1 diabetes. The chain joins TRBV6-5 to TRBJ1-6, with D tentatively TRBD1 (5 bases). This chain's CDR3 is CASSSQGSYNSPLHF. As DNA, the CDR3 is TGTGCCAGCAGTTCCCAGGGCTCCTATAATTCACCCCTCCACTTT.